The T cell receptor beta chain under discussion was sequenced for a study of graft-versus-host responses after intestinal transplantation. Clones were sequenced by immunoSEQ multiplex PCR, and TCRdb holds only the in-frame ones, with some missing. The profile covers 35,000 to 50,000 clones, with 85% to 95% appearing a single time and around 1.6% taken by the ten largest. The V and J ends lost 0 bases and 4 bases, in that order; junction bases with no gene match: 11. The germline V gene encodes CDR1 SQVTM and CDR2 ANQGSEA. The CDR3 loop spans 17 amino acids. The sample consisted of PBMCs, taken about 350 days after intestinal transplant. The receptor's source is a human patient who received an intestinal transplant, so some T cells may come from the graft donor. The gene calls are TRBV29-1 and TRBJ2-3, with 9 bases matching TRBD2. CDR3 coding DNA: TGCAGCGTTGAAGAGGGCCCTGGAGCGGGGGGACCAGATACGCAGTATTTT. As protein: CSVEEGPGAGGPDTQYF.